This is a list of T cell receptor beta chains from one sample in a study of cytomegalovirus exposure and HLA in healthy donors. Measured with immunoSEQ multiplex PCR; TCRdb has only the in-frame clones, and not every one. Of around 80,000 clones listed, 9.5% to 13% are singletons. Sequenced sample: PBMCs. The receptor set was obtained from a man in his 60s in good health and CMV-seropositive. Both conserved end residues are part of each CDR3. The order of the fields is V gene, J gene, clone size, D gene, CDR3 protein, CDR3 DNA. D genes are given only for firm matches. Clone size is not always given. Where it is, it says once, few, many or a class for expanded clones.

TRBV6-1	TRBJ1-6	-	-	CASSEFGGVNSPLHF	TGTGCCAGCAGTGAATTTGGAGGGGTCAATTCACCCCTCCACTTT
TRBV19	TRBJ1-4	few	TRBD1	CASRDRVEKLFF	TGTGCCAGTAGGGACAGGGTCGAAAAACTGTTTTTT
TRBV10-3	TRBJ2-2	few	TRBD1	CAISPGQGIQGELFF	TGTGCCATCAGTCCGGGACAGGGAATTCAGGGGGAGCTGTTTTTT
TRBV30	TRBJ2-7	-	-	CAWTRGTHEQYF	TGTGCCTGGACCCGAGGGACTCACGAGCAGTACTTC
TRBV7-9	TRBJ1-4	-	-	CASSPGGESGKLFF	TGTGCCAGCAGCCCCGGGGGAGAAAGTGGAAAACTGTTTTTT
TRBV18	TRBJ1-1	-	TRBD1	CASSPSVARGATEAFF	TGTGCCAGCTCACCTTCTGTGGCCAGGGGGGCCACTGAAGCTTTCTTT
TRBV5-1	TRBJ2-5	-	TRBD2	CASSLVPGGRGQETQYF	TGCGCCAGCAGCTTGGTACCGGGGGGTCGGGGACAAGAGACCCAGTACTTC
TRBV11-1	TRBJ2-5	few	-	CASSLYGETQYF	TGTGCCAGCAGCCTCTACGGGGAGACCCAGTACTTC
TRBV6-5	TRBJ2-1	few	TRBD2	CASSYSPSGRSNEQFF	TGTGCCAGCAGTTACTCCCCTAGCGGGAGATCAAATGAGCAGTTCTTC
TRBV6-5	TRBJ2-7	few	-	CASSRSGRGSYEQYF	TGTGCCAGCAGTCGCTCCGGCAGGGGCTCCTACGAGCAGTACTTC
TRBV7-2	TRBJ1-2	few	TRBD1	CASSFGQAGYTF	TGTGCCAGCAGCTTCGGACAGGCCGGCTACACCTTC
TRBV14	TRBJ1-2	-	-	CASSLGSTRRAGGYTF	TGTGCCAGCAGCCTCGGGTCGACAAGGCGGGCTGGAGGCTACACCTTC
TRBV5-1	TRBJ2-6	-	-	CASTVSGANVLTF	TGCGCCAGCACCGTCTCTGGGGCCAACGTCCTGACTTTC
TRBV5-6	TRBJ1-1	-	-	CASSLRGLNTEAFF	TGTGCCAGCAGCTTGCGGGGATTGAACACTGAAGCTTTCTTT